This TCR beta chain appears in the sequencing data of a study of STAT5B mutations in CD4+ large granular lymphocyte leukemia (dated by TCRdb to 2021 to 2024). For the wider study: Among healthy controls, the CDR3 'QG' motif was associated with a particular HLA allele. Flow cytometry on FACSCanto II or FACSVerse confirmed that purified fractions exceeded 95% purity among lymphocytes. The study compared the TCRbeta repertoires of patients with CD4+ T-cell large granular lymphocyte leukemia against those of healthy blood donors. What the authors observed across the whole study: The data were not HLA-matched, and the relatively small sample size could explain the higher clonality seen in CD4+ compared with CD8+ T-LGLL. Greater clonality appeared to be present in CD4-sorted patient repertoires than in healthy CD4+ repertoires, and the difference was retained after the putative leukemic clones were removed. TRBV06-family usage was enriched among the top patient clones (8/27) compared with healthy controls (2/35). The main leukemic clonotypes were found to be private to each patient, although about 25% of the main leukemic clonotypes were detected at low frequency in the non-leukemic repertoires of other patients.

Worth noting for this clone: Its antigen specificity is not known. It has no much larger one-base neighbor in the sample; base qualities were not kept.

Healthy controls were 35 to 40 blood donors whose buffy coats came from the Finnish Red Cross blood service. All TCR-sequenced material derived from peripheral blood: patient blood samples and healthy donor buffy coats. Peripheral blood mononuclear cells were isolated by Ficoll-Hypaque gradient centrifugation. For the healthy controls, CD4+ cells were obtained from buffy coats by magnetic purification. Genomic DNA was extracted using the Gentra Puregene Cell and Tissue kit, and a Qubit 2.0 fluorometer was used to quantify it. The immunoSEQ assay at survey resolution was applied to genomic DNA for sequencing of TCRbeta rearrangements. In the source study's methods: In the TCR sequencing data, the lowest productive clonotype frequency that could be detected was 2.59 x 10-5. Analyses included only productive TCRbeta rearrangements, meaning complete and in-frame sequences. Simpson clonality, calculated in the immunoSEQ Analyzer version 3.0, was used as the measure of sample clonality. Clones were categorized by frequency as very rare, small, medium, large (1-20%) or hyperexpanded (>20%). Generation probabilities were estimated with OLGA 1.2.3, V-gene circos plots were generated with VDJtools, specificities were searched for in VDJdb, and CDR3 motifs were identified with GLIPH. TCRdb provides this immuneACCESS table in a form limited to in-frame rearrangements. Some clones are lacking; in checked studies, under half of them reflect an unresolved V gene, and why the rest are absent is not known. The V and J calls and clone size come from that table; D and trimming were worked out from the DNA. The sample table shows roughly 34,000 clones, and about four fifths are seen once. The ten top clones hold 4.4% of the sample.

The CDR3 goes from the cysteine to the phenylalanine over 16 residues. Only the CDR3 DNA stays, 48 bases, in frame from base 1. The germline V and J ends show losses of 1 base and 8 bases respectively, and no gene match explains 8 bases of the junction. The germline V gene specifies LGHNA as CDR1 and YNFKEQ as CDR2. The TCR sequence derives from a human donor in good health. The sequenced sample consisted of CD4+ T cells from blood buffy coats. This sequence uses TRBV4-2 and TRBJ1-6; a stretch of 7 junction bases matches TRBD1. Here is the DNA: TGTGCCAGCAGCCAAGGGACAGGTCGGAGTGATTCACCCCTCCACTTT. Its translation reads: CASSQGTGRSDSPLHF.